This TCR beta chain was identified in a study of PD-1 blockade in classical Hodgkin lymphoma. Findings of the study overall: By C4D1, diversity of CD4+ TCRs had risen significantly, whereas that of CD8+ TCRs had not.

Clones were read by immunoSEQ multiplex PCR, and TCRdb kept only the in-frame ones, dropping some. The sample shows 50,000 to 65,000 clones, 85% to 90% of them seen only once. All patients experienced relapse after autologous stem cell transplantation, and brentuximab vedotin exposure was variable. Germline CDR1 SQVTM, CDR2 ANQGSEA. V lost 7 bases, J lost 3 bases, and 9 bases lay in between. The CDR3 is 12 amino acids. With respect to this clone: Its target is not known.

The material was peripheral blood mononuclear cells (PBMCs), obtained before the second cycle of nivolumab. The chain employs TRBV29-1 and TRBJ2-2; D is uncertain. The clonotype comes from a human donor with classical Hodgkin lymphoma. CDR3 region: CSGGAYTGELFF. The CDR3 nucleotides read TGCAGCGGCGGAGCTTACACCGGGGAGCTGTTTTTT.